The entry below gives a single TCR beta chain sequence along with its context. The record originates from a study of blood T cell repertoires in COVID-19. Clones were read by immunoSEQ multiplex PCR, and TCRdb kept only the in-frame ones, dropping some. The top ten hold 4% of the sample, which has roughly 230,000 clones, 89% seen once. The CDR3 consists of 15 residues. V trimming: 6 bases; J trimming: 4 bases; junction bases outside the gene matches: 7. Per the germline V gene, CDR1 is MDHEN and CDR2 is SYDVKM. Which cohort a participant joined came from the clinical history participants gave. Sequencing was carried out using PBMCs or T cells enriched from blood (not recorded which). The chain employs TRBV28 and TRBJ1-5; 9 nucleotides align to TRBD1. The source is a young woman with acute COVID-19. The DNA of the CDR3 is TGTGCCAGCAGCCTACGGACAGGGGAGAATCAGCCCCAGCATTTT. This encodes CASSLRTGENQPQHF.